The rows below give T cell receptor beta chains drawn from one sample of a study of OX40 agonist ivuxolimab in advanced cancers. Produced via immunoSEQ multiplex PCR; TCRdb's table is partial and in-frame only. The data show tens of thousands of clones, with 88% seen just once and approximately 53% held by the top ten. The specimen comprised CD4+ or CD8+ T cells sorted from blood, sampled in a trial of the OX40 agonist ivuxolimab. Receptor source: an adult with an advanced solid tumor such as melanoma, head and neck, liver or kidney cancer. Both conserved end residues are part of each CDR3.

j_call v_call cdr3_aa
TRBJ2-7 TRBV19 CATRTSGAFYEQYF
TRBJ2-7 TRBV9 CASSVGGSSYEQYF
TRBJ2-2 TRBV19 CASSMGQANTGELFF
TRBJ2-1 TRBV28 CASSGTSGVVNEQFF
TRBJ1-1 TRBV7-3 CASSLGTVNTEAFF
TRBJ1-2 TRBV28 CASTETGDGYTF
TRBJ1-1 TRBV6-1 CASIPRDTEAFF
TRBJ2-7 TRBV15 CATSRDLYEQYF
TRBJ2-1 TRBV2 CASSYREFDEQFF
TRBJ2-3 TRBV10-2 CASTGTDTQYF
TRBJ2-5 TRBV4-1 CASSHSRGPSETQYF